The 26 T cell receptor beta chains listed next were all sequenced from one sample in a study of post-analysis software for immune sequencing data. The authors incorporated unique molecular identifiers into the TCR beta cDNA libraries. MiXCR, applied by TCRdb to the PCR reads, yields one record per CDR3 protein. The sample lists roughly 700,000 distinct CDR3 sequences, approximately 30% occurring once. Antigen specificity for these receptors is unknown. Findings and caveats of the study: There were five or six TRBV segments more frequent in patients than controls, and TRBV5-6, TRBV5-1 and TRBV20-1 were among them.

The sample comprised blood. These receptors all come from a girl under 18 with multiple sclerosis.

There are a few counts of this clonotype. The J gene is TRBJ1-4, the V gene TRBV11-2, with TRBD1 identical over 8 bases. Per the germline V gene, CDR1 is SGHAT and CDR2 is FQNNGV. J was trimmed by 6 bases and V by 5 bases; bases with no gene match: 8. This CDR3 spans 15 amino acids. CDR3 nucleotide sequence: TGTGCCAGCAGCCTCCGGGACAGGACCTATGAAAAACTGTTTTTT. It encodes CASSLRDRTYEKLFF.

The chain joins TRBV7-9 to TRBJ2-1, with a weak D call TRBD2 (7 bases). CDR3 length equals 16 residues. The V and J ends lost 5 bases and 5 bases respectively, with 19 bases between them. Germline loops: CDR1 SEHNR, CDR2 FQNEAQ (reference sequence). The CDR3 nucleotides read TGTGCCAGCAGCCAGGAGGGGGGAGGGCCCCACAATGAGCAGTTCTTC. Protein product: CASSQEGGGPHNEQFF.

The chain couples TRBV10-2 to TRBJ1-2, with 8 bases lining up with TRBD1. Germline lookup yields CDR1 WSHSY and CDR2 SAAADI. The CDR3 contains 15 residues. The junction had 10 bases not matched to a gene; V was cut back by 3 bases and J by 7 bases. CDR3 region: CASSDPRGTGFGYTF. In DNA, the CDR3 is TGCGCCAGCAGTGACCCCAGGGGGACAGGTTTTGGCTACACCTTC.

The chain carries TRBV6-5 and TRBJ2-3; unclear D gene. The V gene lost 2 bases and the J gene lost 2 bases, with 5 bases spanning the gap. The germline gives CDR1 MNHEY, CDR2 SVGAGI. CDR3 length: 13 amino acids. CDR3: CASSYQDTDTQYF. The CDR3 nucleotides are TGTGCCAGCAGTTACCAGGACACAGATACGCAGTATTTT.

J is TRBJ2-1 and V is TRBV7-7; D possibly corresponds to TRBD1 (5 bases). V was pared by 0 bases and J by 9 bases, with 15 bases between. The germline gives CDR1 SSHAT, CDR2 FNYEAQ (reference sequence). The CDR3 loop spans 15 amino acids. The CDR3 region is CASSLAGQGGAEQFF. CDR3 nucleotides: TGTGCCAGCAGCTTAGCGGGTCAAGGTGGGGCTGAGCAGTTCTTC.

This clonotype has a handful of counts. The rearrangement uses TRBV20-1 and TRBJ1-2; TRBD1 is a possible D gene (6 bases). The V gene lost 4 bases and the J gene lost 3 bases, with 12 bases spanning the gap. The CDR3 spans 13 residues. Germline assignment: CDR1 DFQATT and CDR2 SNEGSKA (reference sequence). The CDR3 nucleotides are TGCAGTGCTAAAGGGGGGGCCCACTATGGCTACACCTTC. Protein sequence: CSAKGGAHYGYTF.

This CDR3 reads CASSSRQVTEAFF. The CDR3, as DNA: TGTGCCAGCAGCTCAAGACAGGTTACTGAAGCTTTCTTT. The chain couples TRBV7-9 to TRBJ1-1; D may be TRBD1 (6 bases). This CDR3 is built from 13 residues. Between the trimmed V and J ends, which lost 4 bases and 5 bases, there was a span of 11 bases. Germline assignment: CDR1 SEHNR and CDR2 FQNEAQ (reference sequence).

Only a few counts were recorded for this clonotype. V is TRBV3-1 and J is TRBJ2-3; D might be TRBD2 (6 bases). The CDR3 spans 17 residues. V dropped 0 bases and J dropped 0 bases, with 13 bases sitting between them. Germline CDR1 LGHDT, CDR2 YNNKEL (reference sequence). The CDR3 here is CASSQDVGGASTDTQYF. The CDR3 DNA is TGTGCCAGCAGCCAAGACGTCGGCGGGGCTAGCACAGATACGCAGTATTTT.

J is TRBJ2-3 and V is TRBV5-1; D may be TRBD1 (7 bases). This CDR3 contains 16 residues. V was shortened by 0 bases and J by 2 bases, with 13 bases between the two germline ends. CDR1 is SGHRS, CDR2 YFSETQ, per germline. The CDR3 region is CASSLGRDSYTDTQYF. CDR3 nucleotide sequence: TGCGCCAGCAGCTTGGGGCGGGACAGCTACACAGATACGCAGTATTTT.

There are a few counts of this clonotype. J is TRBJ2-7 and V is TRBV7-9, with unresolved D. The CDR3 extends over 16 amino acids. V lost 2 bases and J 0 bases, leaving 14 bases between the germline ends. Germline CDR1 is SEHNR and CDR2 is FQNEAQ (reference sequence). The DNA of the CDR3 is TGTGCCAGCAGCTTACGGACGGCAGTTGACTCCTACGAGCAGTACTTC. This translates into CASSLRTAVDSYEQYF.

The DNA for the CDR3 is TGTGCCATCAGTGAGCTCTTGGGGGGTCAGACCCAGTACTTC. Encoded protein: CAISELLGGQTQYF. The chain links TRBV10-3 to TRBJ2-7, with D possibly being TRBD2 (6 bases). The end of the DNA fits TRBJ2-5 better, so the J call may be wrong. This CDR3 is built from 14 residues. Germline CDR1 reads ENHRY; CDR2 reads SYGVKD.

The chain has TRBV5-1 and TRBJ2-7, with 12 bases that match TRBD2. After removal of 5 bases from V and 3 bases from J, the junction contained 6 bases not matched to a gene. This CDR3 comprises 15 residues. Germline V gene data show CDR1 as SGHRS and CDR2 as YFSETQ. CDR3 residues: CASRLMTSGSYEQYF. Written as DNA, the CDR3 is TGCGCCAGCAGACTAATGACTAGCGGGAGCTACGAGCAGTACTTC. The entire variable domain, with the rest obtained from reference TRBV5-1 and TRBJ2-7, is as follows: KAGVTQTPRYLIKTRGQQVTLSCSPISGHRSVSWYQQTPGQGLQFLFEYFSETQRNKGNFPGRFSGRQFSNSRSEMNVSTLELGDSALYLCASRLMTSGSYEQYFGPGTRLTVT.

This clonotype was observed a handful of times. The chain combines TRBV5-5 with TRBJ1-1; TRBD1 is a possible D gene (6 bases). This CDR3 has 13 residues. Germline CDR1 reads SGHKS; CDR2 reads YYEKEE (reference sequence). Trimming removed 4 bases from V and 13 bases from J, with 20 bases in between. CDR3 amino acids: CASSPTRGGSGFF. The CDR3 nucleotides are TGTGCCAGCAGCCCTACACGGGGGGGCTCTGGTTTCTTT.

J is TRBJ2-5 and V is TRBV7-9; D may correspond to TRBD1 or TRBD2 (6 bases each). The CDR3 is 18 residues long. Germline values: CDR1 SEHNR, CDR2 FQNEAQ (reference sequence). V was clipped by 5 bases and J by 2 bases, with 24 bases between them. The CDR3: CASSPRINRARGQETQYF. DNA for the CDR3: TGTGCCAGCAGCCCCAGGATTAACAGGGCGCGGGGTCAAGAGACCCAGTACTTC.

This chain uses TRBV20-1 with TRBJ2-5, with D perhaps TRBD2 (5 bases). Germline-derived CDR1 and CDR2 are DFQATT and SNEGSKA (reference sequence). The CDR3 contains 14 residues. V was shortened by 1 base and J by 4 bases, with 13 bases between the two germline ends. The CDR3 reads CSARVAGKRETQYF. The DNA for the CDR3 is TGCAGTGCTAGAGTTGCCGGGAAGCGAGAGACCCAGTACTTC.

This chain joins TRBV12-3 or TRBV12-4 and TRBJ1-4; D remains ambiguous. The CDR3 sequence is 11 residues long. V was pared by 3 bases and J by 8 bases, with 4 bases between. The CDR3 loop reads CASSFVEKLFF. For the CDR3, the DNA is TGTGCCAGCAGTTTCGTCGAAAAACTGTTTTTT.

This chain connects TRBV20-1 to TRBJ1-6; the match to TRBD1 covers 8 bases. CDR3 length: 12 residues. After removal of 5 bases from V and 12 bases from J, the junction contained 6 bases not matched to a gene. Germline CDR1 and CDR2: DFQATT and SNEGSKA (reference sequence). The CDR3 nucleotides are TGCAGTGCTGCTGGACAGGGACGACCCCTCCACTTT. This codes for CSAAGQGRPLHF.

CDR3 amino acids: CASSRSVERTNEKLFF. The CDR3 DNA reads as TGCGCCAGCAGCCGAAGTGTCGAAAGAACTAATGAAAAACTGTTTTTT. The chain employs TRBV4-3 and TRBJ1-4; no firm D call. Germline values: CDR1 LGHNA, CDR2 YSLEER. Between the trimmed V and J ends, which lost 4 bases and 1 base, there was a span of 13 bases. This CDR3 has 16 residues.

This chain links TRBV20-1 with TRBJ2-7, with D hard to call. V gave up 6 bases and J gave up 2 bases, with 17 bases separating them. CDR1 and CDR2 from the germline V gene are DFQATT and SNEGSKA (reference sequence). The CDR3 is made up of 14 amino acids. CDR3 coding DNA: TGCAGTGCCCTTGAGGTAGCCGATACCTACGAGCAGTACTTC. It encodes CSALEVADTYEQYF.

The chain employs TRBV20-1 and TRBJ2-1; no clear D gene. Trimming shortened V by 2 bases and J by 0 bases, and 8 bases separated the two germline ends. CDR1 DFQATT and CDR2 SNEGSKA come from the germline V gene (reference sequence). The CDR3 loop spans 14 amino acids. This chain's CDR3 is CSARYKSSYNEQFF. The CDR3 coding sequence is TGCAGTGCTAGATATAAAAGCTCCTACAATGAGCAGTTCTTC.

At least ten counts were recorded for this clonotype. The chain uses TRBV12-3 or TRBV12-4 and TRBJ1-5; no clear D. There are 13 residues in the CDR3. Trimming removed 2 bases from V and 2 bases from J, with 4 bases in between. This chain's CDR3 is CASSLNGNQPQHF. CDR3 sequence (DNA): TGTGCCAGCAGTTTAAATGGCAATCAGCCCCAGCATTTT.

This chain joins TRBV7-2 and TRBJ1-6, with a tentative D call TRBD1 (6 bases). From germline, CDR1 is SGHTA and CDR2 FQGNSA. V lost 3 bases, J lost 5 bases, and 11 bases lay in between. CDR3 length: 15 residues. The CDR3, as DNA: TGTGCCAGCAGCTTGGACAGAGCCCATAATTCACCCCTCCACTTT. Translation gives CASSLDRAHNSPLHF.

This chain joins TRBV20-1 and TRBJ1-1, with D possibly being TRBD1 (6 bases). Trimming pared 0 bases from V and 9 bases from J, leaving 14 bases between. Germline CDR1 reads DFQATT; CDR2 reads SNEGSKA (reference sequence). The CDR3 contains 13 residues. The CDR3 spells CSAREDGRGQAFF. DNA for the CDR3: TGCAGTGCTAGAGAAGACGGCAGGGGCCAAGCTTTCTTT.

The chain links TRBV29-1 to TRBJ2-3; 7 bases fit TRBD2. The germline CDR1 and CDR2 sequences are SQVTM and ANQGSEA. V was clipped by 1 base and J by 5 bases; unmatched bases: 9. The CDR3 has 15 amino acids. The CDR3 DNA reads as TGCAGCGTTGAAGGTAGCGGGCCCAATTTAGATACGCAGTATTTT. It yields the protein CSVEGSGPNLDTQYF.

This clonotype occurred a few times. The chain has TRBV29-1 and TRBJ2-7, with D tentatively TRBD2 (7 bases). The CDR3 length is 13 residues. Per the germline V gene, CDR1 is SQVTM and CDR2 is ANQGSEA. The CDR3 here is CAGGGGSWYEQYF. DNA for the CDR3: TGCGCGGGCGGGGGCGGGAGTTGGTACGAGCAGTACTTC.

V is TRBV5-1 and J is TRBJ1-1, with a possible D match to TRBD1 (5 bases). Looked up from germline, CDR1 is SGHRS and CDR2 is YFSETQ. V dropped 0 bases and J dropped 5 bases, with 11 bases sitting between them. This CDR3 spans 14 amino acids. The CDR3 region is CASSLDRSGTEAFF. The CDR3 DNA reads TGCGCCAGCAGCTTGGACAGGTCGGGGACTGAAGCTTTCTTT.